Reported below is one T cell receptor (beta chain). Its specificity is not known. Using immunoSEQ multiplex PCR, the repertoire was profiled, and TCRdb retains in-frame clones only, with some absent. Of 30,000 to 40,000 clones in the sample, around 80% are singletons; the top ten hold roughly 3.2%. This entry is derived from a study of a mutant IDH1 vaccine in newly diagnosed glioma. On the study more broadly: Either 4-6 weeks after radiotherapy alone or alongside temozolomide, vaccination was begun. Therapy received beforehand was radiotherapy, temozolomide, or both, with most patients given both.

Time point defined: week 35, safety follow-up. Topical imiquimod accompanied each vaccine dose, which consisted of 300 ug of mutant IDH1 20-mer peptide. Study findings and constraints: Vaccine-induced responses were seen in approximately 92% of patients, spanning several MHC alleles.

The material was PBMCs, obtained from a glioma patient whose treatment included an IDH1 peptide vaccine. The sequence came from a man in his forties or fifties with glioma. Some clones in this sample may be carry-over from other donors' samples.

The CDR3 nucleotides are TGTGCCAGTAGTATAACTGGGACAGATACGCAGTATTTT. Translating gives CASSITGTDTQYF. The J gene is TRBJ2-3, the V gene TRBV19; no firm D call. Deletions cut 2 bases from V and 3 bases from J, with 6 bases between. The CDR3 sequence is 13 residues long. Germline V gene data show CDR1 as LNHDA and CDR2 as SQIVND (reference sequence).